Included here is one T cell receptor beta chain sequence, with context. This CDR3 is 15 amino acids long. CDR1 is MNHEY, CDR2 SVGAGI, per germline. For TCR beta, cDNA was produced by 5'RACE template switching with UMIs. TCRdb processed the 5' RACE reads again and assigns one entry to each CDR3 protein, with no DNA. This table holds roughly 160,000 distinct CDR3 sequences. This entry is derived from a study of T cells expressing NK-cell markers. Across the whole study: Sorted CD3+CD56-NKG2C+, CD3+CD56+NKG2C+ and CD3+CD56+NKG2C- T cells supplied the TCR beta repertoires.

Sequenced: blood T cells: a sorted CD56 or NKG2C T cell subset, CD4+ or CD8+ T cells, or bulk PBMC T cells (not recorded which). The receptor was derived from a man aged 18-69 years in good health. The rearrangement links TRBV6-5 to TRBJ2-1. CDR3 residues: CASSYTTSSYNEQFF.